The clone carrying this TCR beta chain was counted a few times. Antigen specificity is unknown. In the same sample, other DNA sequences code for this CDR3. Germline values: CDR1 SGDLS, CDR2 YYNGEE. V lost 0 bases, J lost 1 base, and 5 bases lay in between. The CDR3 loop spans 13 amino acids. The whole isolated RNA underwent reverse transcription, so sequencing captured expressed TCRB transcripts. This table comes from immunoSEQ multiplex PCR, and its TCRdb copy is limited to in-frame clones, with some not included. The table records some 700,000 clones, 13% of them present only once. This sample stems from a study of beta chain features in type 1 diabetes. Study-wide results and limits: Patients with Type 1 diabetes showed moderately but significantly shorter TCRB CDR3s in all four CD4+ subsets. The naive, central memory and Treg TCRB repertoires looked more alike in patients than they did in healthy donors.

This chain links TRBV9 with TRBJ2-7; D remains unclear. The TCR sequence derives from a man in his late teens or twenties with type 1 diabetes. The specimen was naive CD4+ T cells from blood. CDR3 loop: CASSVGTSYEQYF. The CDR3 DNA sequence: TGTGCCAGCAGCGTAGGAACTTCCTACGAGCAGTACTTC.